These 14 T cell receptor beta chains share one sample of origin, sequenced in a study of CD8+CD57+ T cells in acquired aplastic anemia. TCR beta VDJ and CDR3 were profiled, and genomic DNA was the template. TCRdb reanalysed the reads using MiXCR and keeps one entry per CDR3 protein. The table lists about 170,000 distinct CDR3 sequences, around 48% of them singletons, with around 1% in the top ten. Patients included in sequencing had previously demonstrated CD8+CD57+ cell expansion by flow cytometry. The sequenced material came from sorted CD4+, CD8+, or CD8+CD57+ T cells (not recorded which) from PBMCs. The receptors shown here come from a human donor with aplastic anemia.

The chain links TRBV11-1 to TRBJ2-6, with 7 positions matching TRBD1. V shed 5 bases, J shed 1 base, and the junction held 11 bases outside the gene matches. The CDR3 is made up of 18 amino acids. Germline V gives CDR1 SGHAT, CDR2 FQDESV (reference sequence). CDR3 DNA sequence: TGTGCCAGCAGCCCGGACCCGGGACAGAAGTCTGGGGCCAACGTCCTGACTTTC. It translates to CASSPDPGQKSGANVLTF.

As for this clonotype: Sequence at one end of the junction differs from germline and may be a read error. The rearrangement links TRBV10-3 to TRBJ2-3; the match to TRBD2 covers 11 bases. The germline CDR1 and CDR2 sequences are ENHRY and SYGVKD. The CDR3 is 16 amino acids. CDR3 in amino acids: CAISLAGGSATDPQYF. CDR3 nucleotide sequence: TGTGCCATCAGTCTAGCGGGGGGTTCCGCCACAGATCCGCAGTATTTT.

This chain connects TRBV2 to TRBJ2-5; TRBD2 might be the D (6 bases). This CDR3 has 12 amino acids. Germline V gene sequence: CDR1 SNHLY, CDR2 FYNNEI. The V end was cut by 7 bases, the J end by 5 bases, with 11 bases between. The CDR3 region has the DNA TGTGCCAGCATAGGACTACCGGAGACCCAGTACTTC. Translating gives CASIGLPETQYF.

This clonotype has a count of ten or more. This sequence joins TRBV5-1 and TRBJ2-7; D unresolved. CDR1 and CDR2 (germline): SGHRS, YFSETQ. V was pared by 4 bases and J by 2 bases, with 10 bases between. This CDR3 is 13 amino acids long. CDR3 DNA sequence: TGCGCCAGCAGCATGACCCAGGCCTACGAGCAGTACTTC. This codes for CASSMTQAYEQYF.

This clonotype was recorded many times. The chain joins TRBV7-2 to TRBJ1-1; D not resolved. V was trimmed by 5 bases and J by 5 bases, leaving 15 bases between them. This CDR3 has 14 amino acids. The germline gives CDR1 SGHTA, CDR2 FQGNSA. This CDR3 is CASSETASGTEAFF. CDR3 DNA sequence: TGTGCCAGCAGCGAAACCGCGTCGGGTACTGAAGCTTTCTTT.

A remark on this clonotype: It may be a read error: a sequence one base away is much more abundant. The chain combines TRBV20-1 with TRBJ2-2, with TRBD2 matching 7 bases. V trimming: 5 bases; J trimming: 5 bases; junction bases outside the gene matches: 8. The germline V gene has CDR1 DFQATT and CDR2 SNEGSKA (reference sequence). The CDR3 has 14 residues. Here the CDR3 DNA reads TGCAGTGCTCCCCGGCGGGGGTTTACCGGGGAGCTGTTTTTT. Its protein product is CSAPRRGFTGELFF.

The J gene is TRBJ2-7, the V gene TRBV19; weak D call: TRBD2 (7 bases). The CDR3 loop spans 14 amino acids. CDR1 and CDR2 (germline): LNHDA, SQIVND (reference sequence). The ends were cut back, 6 bases at V and 1 base at J, with 13 bases in the middle. The CDR3 spells CASSQGRESYEQYF. DNA of the CDR3: TGTGCCAGTAGCCAGGGGCGGGAGTCCTACGAGCAGTACTTC. The whole variable domain, remainder taken from reference TRBV19 and TRBJ2-7, is DGGITQSPKYLFRKEGQNVTLSCEQNLNHDAMYWYRQDPGQGLRLIYYSQIVNDFQKGDIAEGYSVSREKKESFPLTVTSAQKNPTAFYLCASSQGRESYEQYFGPGTRLTVT.

This clonotype was picked up a small number of times. V usage is TRBV15 and J usage is TRBJ1-5; D call uncertain. The CDR3 contains 13 residues. V shed 0 bases and J shed 1 base, with 1 base lying between them. Looked up from germline, CDR1 is LNHNV and CDR2 is YYDKDF (reference sequence). CDR3 residues: CATSRESNQPQHF. The CDR3 DNA is TGTGCCACCAGCAGAGAAAGCAATCAGCCCCAGCATTTT.

This clonotype was recorded at least ten times. V usage is TRBV27 and J usage is TRBJ2-7; 12 positions match TRBD1. This CDR3 has 15 amino acids. Germline CDR1 is MNHEY and CDR2 is SMNVEV (reference sequence). V was pared by 5 bases and J by 8 bases, with 10 bases of the junction left unmatched. This CDR3 reads CASSQAGTGGGKQYF. In nucleotides, the CDR3 is TGTGCCAGCAGTCAAGCCGGGACAGGGGGCGGCAAGCAGTACTTC.

This clonotype has at least ten counts. The chain links TRBV6-5 to TRBJ1-1; D is unclear. CDR1 is MNHEY and CDR2 is SVGAGI in the germline V gene. V lost 2 bases, J lost 1 base, and 5 bases lay in between. This CDR3 region has 13 residues. The CDR3 bases are TGTGCCAGCAGTTACAACCAGAACACTGAAGCTTTCTTT. Protein sequence: CASSYNQNTEAFF.

This clonotype was observed at least ten times. The rearrangement links TRBV20-1 to TRBJ1-3; TRBD1 agrees at 9 bases. The CDR3 is 15 amino acids. With V trimmed by 3 bases and J by 2 bases, 5 bases remained unmatched. Germline V gene data show CDR1 as DFQATT and CDR2 as SNEGSKA (reference sequence). CDR3 sequence (DNA): TGCAGTGCTAGCGTGGACAGGGGCCCTGGAAACACCATATATTTT. Protein sequence: CSASVDRGPGNTIYF.

This clonotype came up once. The CDR3 loop reads CASSSGFAYEQYF. Here the CDR3 DNA reads TGTGCCAGCAGTTCAGGGTTTGCCTACGAGCAGTACTTC. The J gene is TRBJ2-7, the V gene TRBV12-3 or TRBV12-4; D perhaps matches TRBD1 (5 bases). The CDR3 length is 13 residues. The ends were cut back, 4 bases at V and 2 bases at J, with 9 bases in the middle.

Many counts were recorded for this clonotype. V is TRBV18 and J is TRBJ2-7; either TRBD1 or TRBD2 may fit D (5 bases each). In germline, CDR1 is KGHSH, CDR2 LQKENI. The V end lost 3 bases, the J end lost 3 bases, and 12 bases lay between the germline ends. This CDR3 has 14 amino acids. CDR3 in amino acids: CASSPAGAHYEQYF. For the CDR3, the DNA is TGTGCCAGCTCACCCGCCGGGGCTCACTACGAGCAGTACTTC. The whole variable domain, remainder taken from reference TRBV18 and TRBJ2-7, is NAGVMQNPRHLVRRRGQEARLRCSPMKGHSHVYWYRQLPEEGLKFMVYLQKENIIDESGMPKERFSAEFPKEGPSILRIQQVVRGDSAAYFCASSPAGAHYEQYFGPGTRLTVT.

This chain joins TRBV24-1 and TRBJ1-2; 8 nucleotides agree with TRBD1. The junction had 5 bases not matched to a gene; V was cut back by 3 bases and J by 6 bases. The germline gives CDR1 KGHDR, CDR2 SFDVKD. The CDR3 extends over 14 amino acids. This CDR3 is CATSDPTGADGYTF. The CDR3 DNA sequence: TGTGCCACCAGTGATCCGACAGGGGCGGATGGCTACACCTTC.